This TCR beta chain comes out of a study of blood T cell repertoires in COVID-19. Study information: T cells, B-cell-depleted T cells, or PBMCs provided the cDNA or gDNA that served as material.

V lost 5 bases, J lost 0 bases, and 13 bases stayed unmatched. CDR3 length: 17 amino acids. Germline-derived CDR1 and CDR2 are SGHTA and FQGNSA. Method: immunoSEQ multiplex PCR; TCRdb's copy keeps in-frame clones and lacks some. Of about 440,000 clones listed, around 88% were seen once; the top ten hold roughly 13%. It was during active infection that Seattle patients were enrolled and then longitudinally followed. The chain couples TRBV7-2 to TRBJ2-7; 7 nucleotides line up with TRBD2. The origin of this receptor is a woman aged 45-59 years with COVID-19, enrolled during active disease. The source material was peripheral blood. The CDR3 sequence: CASSPPTRASGSYEQYF. The CDR3 DNA reads TGTGCCAGCAGCCCCCCTACCCGGGCTAGCGGCTCCTACGAGCAGTACTTC.